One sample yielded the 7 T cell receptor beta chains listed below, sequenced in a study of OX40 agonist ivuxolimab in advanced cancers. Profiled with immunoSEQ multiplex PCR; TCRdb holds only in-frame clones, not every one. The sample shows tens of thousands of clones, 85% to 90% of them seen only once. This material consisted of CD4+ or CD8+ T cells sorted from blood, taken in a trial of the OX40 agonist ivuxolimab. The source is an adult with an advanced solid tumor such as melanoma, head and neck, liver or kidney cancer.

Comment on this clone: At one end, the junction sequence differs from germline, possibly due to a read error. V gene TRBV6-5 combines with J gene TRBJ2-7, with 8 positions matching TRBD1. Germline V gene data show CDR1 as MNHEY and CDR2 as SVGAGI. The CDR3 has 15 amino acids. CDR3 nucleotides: TGTGCCAGCAGTGGAGAAAGGACAGGGCCCTACGAGCAGTGCTTC. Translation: CASSGERTGPYEQCF.

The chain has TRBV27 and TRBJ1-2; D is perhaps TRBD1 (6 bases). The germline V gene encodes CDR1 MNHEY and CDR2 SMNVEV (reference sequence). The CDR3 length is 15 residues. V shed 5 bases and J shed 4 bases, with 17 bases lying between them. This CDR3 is CASSTGPQRIYGYTF. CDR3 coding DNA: TGTGCCAGCAGTACAGGGCCCCAACGAATCTATGGCTACACCTTC.

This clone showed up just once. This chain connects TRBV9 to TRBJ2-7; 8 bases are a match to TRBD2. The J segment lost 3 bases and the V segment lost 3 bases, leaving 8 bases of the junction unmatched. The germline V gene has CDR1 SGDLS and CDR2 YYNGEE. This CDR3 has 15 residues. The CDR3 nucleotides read TGTGCCAGCAGCGCCTTCCCGACTAGCGTCTACGAGCAGTACTTC. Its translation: CASSAFPTSVYEQYF.

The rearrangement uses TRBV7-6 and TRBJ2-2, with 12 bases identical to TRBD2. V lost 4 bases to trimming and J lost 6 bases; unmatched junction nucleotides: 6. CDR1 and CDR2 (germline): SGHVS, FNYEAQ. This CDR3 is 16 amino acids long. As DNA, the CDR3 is TGTGCCAGCAGCTCCCTAGCGGGAGGGCCGTCCGGGGAGCTGTTTTTT. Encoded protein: CASSSLAGGPSGELFF.

In nucleotides, the CDR3 is TGTGCCAGCAGCTTCCTTCGGACGGTGAACACCGGGGAGCTGTTTTTT. It specifies CASSFLRTVNTGELFF. This rearrangement joins TRBV5-4 to TRBJ2-2; D uncertain. There are 16 residues in the CDR3. V was pared by 2 bases and J by 1 base, with 12 bases between. Germline V gene data show CDR1 as SGHNT and CDR2 as YYREEE (reference sequence).

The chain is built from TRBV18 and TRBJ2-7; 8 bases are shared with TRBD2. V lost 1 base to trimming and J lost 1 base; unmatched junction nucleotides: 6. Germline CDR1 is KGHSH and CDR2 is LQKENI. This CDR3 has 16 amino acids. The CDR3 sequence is CASSPQTGRVSYEQYF. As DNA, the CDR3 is TGTGCCAGCTCACCACAAACCGGGAGGGTTTCCTACGAGCAGTACTTC.

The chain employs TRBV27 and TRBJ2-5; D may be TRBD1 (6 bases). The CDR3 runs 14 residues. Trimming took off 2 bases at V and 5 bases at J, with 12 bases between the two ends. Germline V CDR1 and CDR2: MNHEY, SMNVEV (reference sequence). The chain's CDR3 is CASSLMGAGETQYF. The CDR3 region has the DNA TGTGCCAGCAGTTTAATGGGGGCCGGGGAGACCCAGTACTTC.